This T cell receptor beta chain was documented in a study of control samples from healthy donors and cancer patients. Only in-frame clones appear in the TCRdb table, and some are missing; sequencing was by immunoSEQ multiplex PCR. Altogether some 140,000 clones are present, approximately 92% being singletons, with the ten largest covering roughly 12%. V was shortened by 6 bases and J by 2 bases, with 17 bases between the two germline ends. The CDR3 runs 16 residues. The germline CDR1 and CDR2 sequences are SNHLY and FYNNEI. V usage is TRBV2 and J usage is TRBJ1-3; no clear D gene. The receptor was isolated from a man aged 25 to 40 in good health. Material: blood. CDR3 in amino acids: CASSARRVGAGNTIYF. CDR3 nucleotides: TGTGCCAGCAGCGCCCGGCGTGTGGGTGCTGGAAACACCATATATTTT.